This T cell receptor beta chain was documented in a study of blood T cells in healthy people across ages (dated by TCRdb to between 2015 and 2016). Context from the whole study: In model experiments, template switching captured roughly one uniquely barcoded TCR beta cDNA molecule for every two T cells. To track age-related changes in TCR beta repertoire diversity, the study relied on deep sequencing normalized with unique cDNA molecular identifiers. The donors were divided into four age groups: young (average about 16 years), middle-aged (roughly 42), aged (roughly 66) and long-lived (approximately 74). To avoid experimental bias, donors of different ages were distributed randomly across sequencing lanes. Two additional independent replicas of 1 million unique cDNA reads from the same blood draw were analyzed for two donors (one aged 18 to 30 and one aged 80 or older).

The full study reports these points: The CMV infection status of donors was not known, potentially confounding age-related changes in expanded clonotypes. Compared with the aged group, more naive CD4+ T cells, fewer expanded clones and increased TCR diversity were shown by the long-lived group, suggesting age selection. There was a strong correlation between observed TCR beta diversity and the percentage of naive T cells measured by flow cytometry. Estimates of total diversity from one million sequenced T cells were regarded as lower bounds and underestimates. As age increased, observed TCR beta diversity per million T cells dropped in a roughly linear way, and a significant reduction was already evident by age 40. Conclusive comparison of naive and antigen-experienced compartments was prevented by the profiling of bulk unsorted PBMCs.

Remarks on this clonotype: Its antigen target is currently unknown. The record has no base qualities; no much larger clone is one base away.

The protocol used for the library was 5' RACE. Sequencing relied on an Illumina HiSeq 2500. A second PCR of about 6 to 11 cycles was run with a J-beta primer mix and a sample-barcoded 5' primer. A template-switch 5' adaptor carrying 12 random nucleotides introduced a unique molecular identifier onto each TCR beta cDNA molecule. Each sample yielded at least 2.5 million CDR3-containing paired-end reads. All of the RNA was converted into first-strand cDNA using the Mint cDNA synthesis kit, with a TRBC-specific oligonucleotide serving as the primer. Following uracil-DNA glycosylase treatment, a first 18-cycle PCR with universal primers M1SS and BC2_uni_R was performed on all cDNA. In the source study's methods: For normalization, 1 million high-quality reads, each with a distinct molecular identifier, were randomly selected from each sample. Reads sharing molecular identifiers were discarded rather than binned into consensus sequences. MiTCR, set to a Q25 quality threshold and the strictest error-elimination algorithm, was used for CDR3 identification, clonotype clustering and error correction. A nonparametric unseen species model with Euler transformation was used to estimate a lower bound on total TCR beta diversity. The public reads were reprocessed in TCRdb via fastp at Q25 and MiXCR, keeping in-frame beta chains. Here each entry gathers all rows of one CDR3 protein and keeps the most common genes and DNA. It is TCRdb's table, rather than the study itself, that gives the V and J calls and clone size. The sample has fewer than 1.5 million distinct CDR3 sequences on record, 42% of them singletons. The ten largest clonotypes hold approximately 7.9% of the sample.

Counted from cysteine to phenylalanine, this CDR3 has 15 amino acids. Only the CDR3 region is kept as DNA, spanning 45 bases read in frame from base 1. According to the germline V gene (reference sequence), CDR1 reads DFQATT and CDR2 reads SNEGSKA. V is trimmed back by 1 base and J by 5 bases, and the junction contains 8 bases that no gene match accounts for. Systemically healthy Caucasian individuals from Russia, 39 in total and aged about 6 to 90 years, were included as donors. Each donor gave 9 to 10 milliliters of peripheral blood, collected into EDTA-treated Vacutainer tubes. PBMCs were isolated by Ficoll-Paque density-gradient centrifugation, with at least 6.5 million obtained per sample. Total RNA, at least 5.5 micrograms per sample, was extracted from PBMCs with Trizol reagent. Naive CD45RAhigh/CD27high T cell percentages were measured by flow cytometry on a PBMC aliquot from every donor.

The sequence is built from TRBV20-1 and TRBJ2-3; 8 bases in between match TRBD1. Source material: blood. The sequence came from a woman aged 18-29 years in good health. The CDR3 protein is CSARVGRGRKDTQYF. The nucleotide sequence reads TGCAGTGCTAGAGTCGGCAGGGGGCGCAAAGATACGCAGTATTTT.